Listed below are T cell receptor beta chains from one sample, sequenced in a study of a mutant IDH1 vaccine in newly diagnosed glioma. Sequencing used immunoSEQ multiplex PCR; TCRdb keeps in-frame clones, though not all of them. The repertoire holds roughly 39,000 clones, with around 85% as singletons. Antigens of these TCRs are unknown. The specimen comprised PBMCs, sampled from a glioma patient whose treatment included an IDH1 peptide vaccine. These receptors were obtained from a man between 40 and 49 years old with glioma. Each CDR3 is given with its conserved first and last residue. A D gene is named only where the DNA matches it firmly. Not every row has a clone size; where given, it reads once, few, many or a size class.

clone size: .
D gene: .
J gene: TRBJ1-1
V gene: TRBV7-3
CDR3 protein: CASSLMGGANTEAFF
CDR3 DNA: TGTGCCAGCAGCTTAATGGGGGGGGCTAACACTGAAGCTTTCTTT

clone size: .
D gene: TRBD1
J gene: TRBJ1-2
V gene: TRBV18
CDR3 protein: CASSPGQGPNYGYTF
CDR3 DNA: TGTGCCAGCTCACCCGGACAGGGTCCTAACTATGGCTACACCTTC

clone size: .
D gene: TRBD1
J gene: TRBJ2-1
V gene: TRBV15
CDR3 protein: CATSTYQTGANEQFF
CDR3 DNA: TGTGCCACCAGCACCTACCAGACAGGGGCGAATGAGCAGTTCTTC

clone size: .
D gene: .
J gene: TRBJ1-4
V gene: TRBV7-8
CDR3 protein: CASSFGNEKLFF
CDR3 DNA: TGTGCCAGCAGCTTTGGGAATGAAAAACTGTTTTTT

clone size: .
D gene: .
J gene: TRBJ1-3
V gene: TRBV5-1
CDR3 protein: CASSADPNSGNTIYF
CDR3 DNA: TGCGCCAGCAGCGCGGACCCCAACTCTGGAAACACCATATATTTT

clone size: .
D gene: TRBD1
J gene: TRBJ1-4
V gene: TRBV5-1
CDR3 protein: CASSLGQGPTNEKLFF
CDR3 DNA: TGCGCCAGCAGCTTGGGACAGGGTCCGACTAATGAAAAACTGTTTTTT

clone size: .
D gene: .
J gene: TRBJ1-2
V gene: TRBV27
CDR3 protein: CASSPPRGNYGYTF
CDR3 DNA: TGTGCCAGCAGTCCCCCAAGGGGTAACTATGGCTACACCTTC

clone size: .
D gene: .
J gene: TRBJ1-2
V gene: TRBV7-2
CDR3 protein: CASSSNQGLYGYTF
CDR3 DNA: TGTGCCAGCAGCTCAAACCAGGGGCTCTATGGCTACACCTTC

clone size: .
D gene: .
J gene: TRBJ2-7
V gene: TRBV5-6
CDR3 protein: CASSWGAGLGEQYF
CDR3 DNA: TGTGCCAGCAGCTGGGGTGCAGGGTTGGGCGAGCAGTACTTC

clone size: .
D gene: .
J gene: TRBJ1-2
V gene: TRBV9
CDR3 protein: CASSGGYGYTF
CDR3 DNA: TGTGCCAGCAGCGGGGGCTATGGCTACACCTTC

clone size: .
D gene: .
J gene: TRBJ1-1
V gene: TRBV7-2
CDR3 protein: CASSSPHRAEAFF
CDR3 DNA: TGTGCCAGCAGCTCACCACACCGGGCGGAAGCTTTCTTT

clone size: few
D gene: TRBD1
J gene: TRBJ1-1
V gene: TRBV7-9
CDR3 protein: CASRKGQALPTEAFF
CDR3 DNA: TGTGCCAGCAGAAAAGGACAGGCCTTACCCACTGAAGCTTTCTTT

clone size: .
D gene: .
J gene: TRBJ2-1
V gene: TRBV5-5
CDR3 protein: CASSLLTSSYNEQFF
CDR3 DNA: TGTGCCAGCAGCTTGTTGACTAGCTCCTACAATGAGCAGTTCTTC

clone size: .
D gene: .
J gene: TRBJ2-3
V gene: TRBV7-9
CDR3 protein: CASTPRGTDTQYF
CDR3 DNA: TGTGCCAGCACCCCGCGAGGCACAGATACGCAGTATTTT

clone size: .
D gene: TRBD2
J gene: TRBJ2-5
V gene: TRBV28
CDR3 protein: CASSFRLAGHETQYF
CDR3 DNA: TGTGCCAGCAGTTTTAGACTAGCGGGACATGAGACCCAGTACTTC

clone size: .
D gene: .
J gene: TRBJ1-4
V gene: TRBV7-2
CDR3 protein: CASSLRISGEKLFF
CDR3 DNA: TGTGCCAGCAGCTTAAGGATTTCGGGGGAAAAACTGTTTTTT

clone size: .
D gene: TRBD1
J gene: TRBJ2-7
V gene: TRBV19
CDR3 protein: CASSLRGYNEQYF
CDR3 DNA: TGTGCCAGTAGTCTCAGGGGGTATAACGAGCAGTACTTC

clone size: .
D gene: .
J gene: TRBJ2-7
V gene: TRBV9
CDR3 protein: CASSENGLGPQYF
CDR3 DNA: TGTGCCAGCAGCGAGAACGGCCTCGGGCCACAGTACTTC

clone size: once
D gene: .
J gene: TRBJ1-1
V gene: TRBV6-5
CDR3 protein: CASSPAGVTGAFF
CDR3 DNA: TGTGCCAGCAGCCCGGCCGGCGTAACTGGAGCTTTCTTT

clone size: .
D gene: .
J gene: TRBJ2-3
V gene: TRBV7-2
CDR3 protein: CASSLRSTQYF
CDR3 DNA: TGTGCCAGCAGCTTAAGGAGTACGCAGTATTTT

clone size: .
D gene: TRBD2
J gene: TRBJ2-7
V gene: TRBV7-9
CDR3 protein: CASSLSSSGRARAYEQYF
CDR3 DNA: TGTGCCAGCAGCTTAAGTTCTAGCGGGAGGGCCCGGGCCTACGAGCAGTACTTC

clone size: .
D gene: TRBD2
J gene: TRBJ2-7
V gene: TRBV5-6
CDR3 protein: CASTPIGLAGEIGEQYF
CDR3 DNA: TGTGCCAGCACCCCAATCGGACTAGCGGGAGAGATCGGCGAGCAGTACTTC

clone size: .
D gene: .
J gene: TRBJ2-1
V gene: TRBV27
CDR3 protein: CASSLTSSAYNEQFF
CDR3 DNA: TGTGCCAGCAGTTTAACTAGCAGCGCCTACAATGAGCAGTTCTTC

clone size: once
D gene: .
J gene: TRBJ2-7
V gene: TRBV19
CDR3 protein: CASSITSSGAYEQYF
CDR3 DNA: TGTGCCAGTAGTATTACTTCCAGCGGAGCCTACGAGCAGTACTTC

clone size: .
D gene: .
J gene: TRBJ2-3
V gene: TRBV4-1
CDR3 protein: CASSAQQGPDTQYF
CDR3 DNA: TGCGCCAGCAGCGCCCAACAGGGACCAGATACGCAGTATTTT

clone size: .
D gene: .
J gene: TRBJ1-5
V gene: TRBV6-1
CDR3 protein: CASSERQPQHF
CDR3 DNA: TGTGCCAGCAGTGAAAGACAGCCCCAGCATTTT

clone size: .
D gene: .
J gene: TRBJ2-7
V gene: TRBV11-3
CDR3 protein: CASSRRDNAYEQYF
CDR3 DNA: TGTGCCAGCAGCCGCCGGGACAACGCCTACGAGCAGTACTTC

clone size: .
D gene: .
J gene: TRBJ1-1
V gene: TRBV9
CDR3 protein: CASSLRPGTNTEAFF
CDR3 DNA: TGTGCCAGCAGCCTTAGGCCAGGGACGAACACTGAAGCTTTCTTT

clone size: .
D gene: .
J gene: TRBJ1-4
V gene: TRBV7-6
CDR3 protein: CASSVGATNEKLFF
CDR3 DNA: TGTGCCAGCAGCGTGGGGGCAACTAATGAAAAACTGTTTTTT

clone size: .
D gene: TRBD1
J gene: TRBJ1-4
V gene: TRBV5-4
CDR3 protein: CASSTRTGRLAKLFF
CDR3 DNA: TGTGCCAGCAGCACCAGGACAGGGCGACTCGCGAAACTGTTTTTT

clone size: .
D gene: .
J gene: TRBJ2-7
V gene: TRBV18
CDR3 protein: CASSPDSPYEQYF
CDR3 DNA: TGTGCCAGCTCACCGGACAGCCCCTACGAGCAGTACTTC

clone size: .
D gene: .
J gene: TRBJ2-4
V gene: TRBV6-6
CDR3 protein: CASSYTGSEAKNIQYF
CDR3 DNA: TGTGCCAGCAGTTACACAGGTAGCGAAGCCAAAAACATTCAGTACTTC

clone size: .
D gene: .
J gene: TRBJ2-2
V gene: TRBV6-4
CDR3 protein: CASSEAWERDGSGELFF
CDR3 DNA: TGTGCCAGCAGCGAAGCGTGGGAGAGGGACGGGTCCGGGGAGCTGTTTTTT

clone size: .
D gene: .
J gene: TRBJ1-3
V gene: TRBV6-5
CDR3 protein: CASSYNGPGAGNTIYF
CDR3 DNA: TGTGCCAGCAGCTACAATGGACCCGGGGCTGGAAACACCATATATTTT

clone size: once
D gene: TRBD1
J gene: TRBJ1-4
V gene: TRBV18
CDR3 protein: CASSKGQNEKLFF
CDR3 DNA: TGTGCCAGCTCAAAGGGACAGAATGAAAAACTGTTTTTT

clone size: .
D gene: .
J gene: TRBJ1-1
V gene: TRBV7-2
CDR3 protein: CASRDWGTEAFF
CDR3 DNA: TGTGCCAGCAGGGACTGGGGGACTGAAGCTTTCTTT

clone size: once
D gene: .
J gene: TRBJ2-1
V gene: TRBV9
CDR3 protein: CASSHSGNEQFF
CDR3 DNA: TGTGCCAGCAGCCATAGCGGTAATGAGCAGTTCTTC

clone size: .
D gene: .
J gene: TRBJ2-3
V gene: TRBV10-3
CDR3 protein: CAISEGGGPTDTQYF
CDR3 DNA: TGTGCCATCAGTGAGGGTGGCGGACCCACAGATACGCAGTATTTT

clone size: .
D gene: .
J gene: TRBJ2-5
V gene: TRBV18
CDR3 protein: CASSPLHHRYF
CDR3 DNA: TGTGCCAGCTCACCCCTACACCATCGGTACTTC

clone size: .
D gene: .
J gene: TRBJ2-3
V gene: TRBV6-4
CDR3 protein: CASSDSPDPTDTQYF
CDR3 DNA: TGTGCCAGCAGTGACTCGCCGGATCCCACAGATACGCAGTATTTT

clone size: .
D gene: .
J gene: TRBJ1-2
V gene: TRBV6-4
CDR3 protein: CASSDLPRSYGYTF
CDR3 DNA: TGTGCCAGCAGTGACTTACCCCGCAGCTATGGCTACACCTTC

clone size: once
D gene: .
J gene: TRBJ2-3
V gene: TRBV2
CDR3 protein: CASSEFLEVTDTQYF
CDR3 DNA: TGTGCCAGCAGTGAGTTTCTAGAAGTGACAGATACGCAGTATTTT

clone size: .
D gene: TRBD1
J gene: TRBJ1-5
V gene: TRBV6-5
CDR3 protein: CASSPDRGANQPQHF
CDR3 DNA: TGTGCCAGCAGCCCCGACAGGGGCGCAAATCAGCCCCAGCATTTT

clone size: .
D gene: .
J gene: TRBJ2-3
V gene: TRBV7-3
CDR3 protein: CASSLGGIEYTQYF
CDR3 DNA: TGTGCCAGCAGCTTAGGCGGGATAGAGTATACGCAGTATTTT

clone size: .
D gene: TRBD2
J gene: TRBJ2-5
V gene: TRBV4-2
CDR3 protein: CASSARRGEETQYF
CDR3 DNA: TGTGCCAGCAGCGCTCGGCGGGGGGAAGAGACCCAGTACTTC

clone size: .
D gene: TRBD1
J gene: TRBJ1-2
V gene: TRBV19
CDR3 protein: CASSIPGTGSNYGYTF
CDR3 DNA: TGTGCCAGTAGTATTCCGGGGACAGGGTCGAACTATGGCTACACCTTC

clone size: .
D gene: .
J gene: TRBJ1-1
V gene: TRBV7-9
CDR3 protein: CASSSQGNTEAFF
CDR3 DNA: TGTGCCAGCAGCTCTCAGGGGAACACTGAAGCTTTCTTT

clone size: once
D gene: .
J gene: TRBJ2-3
V gene: TRBV5-6
CDR3 protein: CASSVRVSSTDTQYF
CDR3 DNA: TGTGCCAGCAGCGTCAGGGTCTCTAGCACAGATACGCAGTATTTT

clone size: .
D gene: TRBD2
J gene: TRBJ2-3
V gene: TRBV7-9
CDR3 protein: CASSVTSGRTDTQYF
CDR3 DNA: TGTGCCAGCAGCGTTACTAGCGGGAGAACAGATACGCAGTATTTT